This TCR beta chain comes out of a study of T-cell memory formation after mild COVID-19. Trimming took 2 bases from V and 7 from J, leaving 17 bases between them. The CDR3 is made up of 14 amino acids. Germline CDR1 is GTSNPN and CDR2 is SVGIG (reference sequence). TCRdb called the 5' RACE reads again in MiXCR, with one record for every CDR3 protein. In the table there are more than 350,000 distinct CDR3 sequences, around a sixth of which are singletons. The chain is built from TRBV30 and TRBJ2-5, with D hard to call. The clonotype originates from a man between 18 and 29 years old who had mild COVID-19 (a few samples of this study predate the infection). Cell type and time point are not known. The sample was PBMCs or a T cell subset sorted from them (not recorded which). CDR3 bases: TGTGCCTGGAGTTTCGGGCTTGATTTGGGGACCCAGTACTTC. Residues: CAWSFGLDLGTQYF.